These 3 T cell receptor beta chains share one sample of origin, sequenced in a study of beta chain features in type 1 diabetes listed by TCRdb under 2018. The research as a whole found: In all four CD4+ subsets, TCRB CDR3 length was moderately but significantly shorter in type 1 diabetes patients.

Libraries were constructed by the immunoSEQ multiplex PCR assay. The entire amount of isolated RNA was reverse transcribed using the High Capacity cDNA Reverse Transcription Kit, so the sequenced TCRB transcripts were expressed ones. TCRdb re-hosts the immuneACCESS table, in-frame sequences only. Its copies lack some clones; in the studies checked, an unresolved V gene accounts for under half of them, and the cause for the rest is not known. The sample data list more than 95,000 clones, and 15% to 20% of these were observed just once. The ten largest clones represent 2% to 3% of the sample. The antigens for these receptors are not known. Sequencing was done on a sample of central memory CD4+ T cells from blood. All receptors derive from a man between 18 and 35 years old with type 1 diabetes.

The CDR3 loop reads CASSLVNAQETQYF. The CDR3 nucleotides are TGTGCCAGCAGCTTAGTGAACGCCCAAGAGACCCAGTACTTC. The chain joins TRBV11-2 to TRBJ2-5; D is ambiguous. V lost 1 base and J lost 1, with 7 bases in between. This CDR3 region has 14 residues. CDR1 and CDR2 from the germline V gene are SGHAT and FQNNGV.

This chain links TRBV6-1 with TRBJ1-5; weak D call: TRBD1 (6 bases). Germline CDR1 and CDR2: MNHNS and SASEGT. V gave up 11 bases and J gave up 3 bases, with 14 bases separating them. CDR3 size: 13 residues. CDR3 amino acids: CAGKDSFNQPQHF. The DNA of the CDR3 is TGTGCCGGTAAGGACAGTTTCAATCAGCCCCAGCATTTT.

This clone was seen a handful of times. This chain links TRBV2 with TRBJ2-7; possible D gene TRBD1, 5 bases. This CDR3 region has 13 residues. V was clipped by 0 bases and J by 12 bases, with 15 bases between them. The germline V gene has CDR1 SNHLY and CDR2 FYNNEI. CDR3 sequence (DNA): TGTGCCAGCAGTGAAGCCAGTACAGGACGGCCGTACTTC. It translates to CASSEASTGRPYF.